The sequence of this T cell receptor (beta chain) was determined in a study of OX40 agonist ivuxolimab in advanced cancers. This clone was detected a few times. This specimen includes other DNA sequences encoding the same CDR3. Profiled with immunoSEQ multiplex PCR; TCRdb holds only in-frame clones, not every one. This table holds 45,000 to 60,000 clones, roughly four fifths found once. In germline, CDR1 is DFQATT, CDR2 SNEGSKA (reference sequence). The CDR3 consists of 11 residues. V shed 3 bases and J shed 1 base, with 2 bases lying between them. The J gene is TRBJ2-3, the V gene TRBV20-1; D is unclear. Here the sequenced sample was CD4+ or CD8+ T cells sorted from blood, taken in a trial of the OX40 agonist ivuxolimab. The sequence was collected from an adult with an advanced solid tumor such as melanoma, head and neck, liver or kidney cancer. The DNA for the CDR3 is TGCAGTGCTAGGGGCACAGATACGCAGTATTTT. It yields the protein CSARGTDTQYF.